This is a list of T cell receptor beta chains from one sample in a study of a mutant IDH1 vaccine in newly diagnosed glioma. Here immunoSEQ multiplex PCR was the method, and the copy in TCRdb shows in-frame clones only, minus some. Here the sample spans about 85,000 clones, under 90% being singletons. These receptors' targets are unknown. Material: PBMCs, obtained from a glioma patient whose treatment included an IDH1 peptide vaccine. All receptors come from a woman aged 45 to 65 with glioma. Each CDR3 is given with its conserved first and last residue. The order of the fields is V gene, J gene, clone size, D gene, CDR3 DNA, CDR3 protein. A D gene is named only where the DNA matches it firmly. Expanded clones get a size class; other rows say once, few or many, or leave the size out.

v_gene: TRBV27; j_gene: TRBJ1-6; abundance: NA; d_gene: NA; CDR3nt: TGTGCCAGCAGTTTATGGGGAACTGTCTCACCCCTCCACTTT; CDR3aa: CASSLWGTVSPLHF
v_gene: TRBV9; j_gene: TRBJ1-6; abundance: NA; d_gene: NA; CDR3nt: TGTGCCAGCAGCGTAGTTGAGGGTAATTCACCCCTCCACTTT; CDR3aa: CASSVVEGNSPLHF
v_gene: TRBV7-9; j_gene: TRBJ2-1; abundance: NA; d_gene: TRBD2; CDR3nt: TGTGCCAGCAGCCCCCCCGGGACTAGCGGGAGAAATGAGCAGTTCTTC; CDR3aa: CASSPPGTSGRNEQFF
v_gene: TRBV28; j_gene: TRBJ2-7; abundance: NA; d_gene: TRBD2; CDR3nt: TGTGCCAGCAGTTTTCGGGGGAGGGCCCCTTCCTACGAGCAGTACTTC; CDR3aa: CASSFRGRAPSYEQYF
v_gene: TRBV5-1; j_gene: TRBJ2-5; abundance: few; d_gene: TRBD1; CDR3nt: TGCGCCAGCAGCGGGGGGGACAGGGACCAAGAGACCCAGTACTTC; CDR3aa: CASSGGDRDQETQYF
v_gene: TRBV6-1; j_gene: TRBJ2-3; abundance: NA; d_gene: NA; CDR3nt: TGTGCCAGCAGTGATGAGGGTAACACAGATACGCAGTATTTT; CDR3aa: CASSDEGNTDTQYF
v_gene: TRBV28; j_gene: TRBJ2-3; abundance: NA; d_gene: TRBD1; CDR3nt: TGTGCCAGCAGATTCGGACAGGCGGGTCGCACAGATACGCAGTATTTT; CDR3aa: CASRFGQAGRTDTQYF
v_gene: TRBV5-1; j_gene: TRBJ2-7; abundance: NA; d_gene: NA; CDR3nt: TGCGCCAGCAGCTTGGCCGGGACGACCGGTAGGAACGAGCAGTACTTC; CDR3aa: CASSLAGTTGRNEQYF
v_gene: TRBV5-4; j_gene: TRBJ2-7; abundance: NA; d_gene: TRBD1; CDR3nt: TGTGCCAGCAGCGGCCCGGGACAGGGGTTCGTGGAGCAGTACTTC; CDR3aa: CASSGPGQGFVEQYF
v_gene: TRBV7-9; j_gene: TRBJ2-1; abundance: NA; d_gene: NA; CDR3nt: TGTGCCAGCAGTTTTCTAGACAATGAGCAGTTCTTC; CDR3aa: CASSFLDNEQFF
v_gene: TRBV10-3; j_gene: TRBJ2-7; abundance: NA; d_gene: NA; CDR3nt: TGTGCCATCAGTGAGGTCAGGGAGACCTACGAGCAGTACTTC; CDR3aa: CAISEVRETYEQYF
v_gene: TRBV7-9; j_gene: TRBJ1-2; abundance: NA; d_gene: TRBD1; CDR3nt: TGTGCCAGCATCGCGAGGGGGCCATTCTATGGCTACACCTTC; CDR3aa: CASIARGPFYGYTF
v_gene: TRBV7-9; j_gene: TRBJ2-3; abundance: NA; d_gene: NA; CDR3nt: TGTGCCAGCAGCACAAAAGGAACAGATACGCAGTATTTT; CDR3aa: CASSTKGTDTQYF
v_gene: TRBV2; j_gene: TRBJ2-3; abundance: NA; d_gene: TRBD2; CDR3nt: TGTGCCAGCAAAAAGGAGGCGGGAGGTGGCACAGATACGCAGTATTTT; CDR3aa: CASKKEAGGGTDTQYF
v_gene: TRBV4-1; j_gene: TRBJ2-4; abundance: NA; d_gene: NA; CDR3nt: TGCGCCAGCAGCCATGGGCGTGCCGGAGGAGAGGCCAAAAACATTCAGTACTTC; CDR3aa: CASSHGRAGGEAKNIQYF
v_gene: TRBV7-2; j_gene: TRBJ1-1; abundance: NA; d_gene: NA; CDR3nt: TGTGCCAGCAGCTTAGCACAGAACACTGAAGCTTTCTTT; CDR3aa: CASSLAQNTEAFF
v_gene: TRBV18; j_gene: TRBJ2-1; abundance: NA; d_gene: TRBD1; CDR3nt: TGTGCCAGCTCACACCCCACAGGGGACTCCTACAATGAGCAGTTCTTC; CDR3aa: CASSHPTGDSYNEQFF
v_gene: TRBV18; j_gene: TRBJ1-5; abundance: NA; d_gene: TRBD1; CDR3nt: TGTGCCAGCTCACAGGACAGGGATGATCAGCCCCAGCATTTT; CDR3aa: CASSQDRDDQPQHF
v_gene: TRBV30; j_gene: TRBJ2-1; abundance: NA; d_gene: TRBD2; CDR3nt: TGTGCCAGCGGACTAGCGGGACGTGAGCAGTTCTTC; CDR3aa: CASGLAGREQFF
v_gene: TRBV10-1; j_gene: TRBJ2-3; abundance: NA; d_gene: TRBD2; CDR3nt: TGCGCCAGCAGTGACGGCGGGAGGGTCCGCACAGATACGCAGTATTTT; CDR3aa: CASSDGGRVRTDTQYF
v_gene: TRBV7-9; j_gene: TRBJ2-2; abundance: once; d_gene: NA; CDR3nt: TGTGCCAGCAGCGCCGACACCGGGGAGCTGTTTTTT; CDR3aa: CASSADTGELFF
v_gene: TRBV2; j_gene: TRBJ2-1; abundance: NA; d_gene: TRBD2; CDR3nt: TGTGCCAGCAGCTTGGGACTAGCTCTCGACCAGTTCTTC; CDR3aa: CASSLGLALDQFF
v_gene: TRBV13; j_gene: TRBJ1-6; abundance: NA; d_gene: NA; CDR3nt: TGTGCCAGCAGCTTAGGGGAATCACCGCTCCACTTT; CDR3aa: CASSLGESPLHF
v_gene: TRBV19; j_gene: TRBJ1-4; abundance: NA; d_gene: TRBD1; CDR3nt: TGTGCCAGTAGGGGGGACAGTGCAACTAATGAAAAACTGTTTTTT; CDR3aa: CASRGDSATNEKLFF
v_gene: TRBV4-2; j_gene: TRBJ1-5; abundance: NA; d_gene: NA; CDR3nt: TGTGCCAGCAGCCCTTGGGAAGAGGATCAGCCCCAGCATTTT; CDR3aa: CASSPWEEDQPQHF
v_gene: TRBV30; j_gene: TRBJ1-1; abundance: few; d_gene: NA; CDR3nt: TGTGCCTGGAGTGTAGCAGACACTGAAGCTTTCTTT; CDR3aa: CAWSVADTEAFF
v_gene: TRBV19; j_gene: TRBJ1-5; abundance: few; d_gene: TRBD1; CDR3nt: TGTGCCAGTACCCTGACAGGGTACGGATATAGCAATCAGCCCCAGCATTTT; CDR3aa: CASTLTGYGYSNQPQHF
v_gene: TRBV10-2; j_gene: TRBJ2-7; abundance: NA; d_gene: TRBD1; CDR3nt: TGCGCCAGCAGGTCCGGACAGGGCGCCTACGAGCAGTACTTC; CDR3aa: CASRSGQGAYEQYF
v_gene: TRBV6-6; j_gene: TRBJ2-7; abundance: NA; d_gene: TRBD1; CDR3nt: TGTGCCAGCAGTAGGCGTGGGACAGGGTCGGACGAGCAGTACTTC; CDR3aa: CASSRRGTGSDEQYF
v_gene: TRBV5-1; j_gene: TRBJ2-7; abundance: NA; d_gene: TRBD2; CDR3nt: TGCGCCAGCAGCTTGTTGGTAGCGGGCACCTACGAGCAGTACTTC; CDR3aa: CASSLLVAGTYEQYF
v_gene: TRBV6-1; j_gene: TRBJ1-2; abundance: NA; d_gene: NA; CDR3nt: TGTGCCACCCACCCCGGGACCTACGGGGAGGATGGCTACACCTTC; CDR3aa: CATHPGTYGEDGYTF
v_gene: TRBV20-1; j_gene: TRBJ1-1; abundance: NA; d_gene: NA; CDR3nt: TGCAGTGCACCACAGGGACGTGAAGCTTTCTTT; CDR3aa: CSAPQGREAFF
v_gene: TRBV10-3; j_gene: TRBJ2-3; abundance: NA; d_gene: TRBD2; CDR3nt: TGTGCCATCAGTGGACTAGCGGGAGGAGGCTCTAGCACAGATACGCAGTATTTT; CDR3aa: CAISGLAGGGSSTDTQYF
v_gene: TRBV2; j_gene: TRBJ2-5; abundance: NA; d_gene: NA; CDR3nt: TGTGCCAGCAGTGGCATGGTATCAGAGACCCAGTACTTC; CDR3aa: CASSGMVSETQYF
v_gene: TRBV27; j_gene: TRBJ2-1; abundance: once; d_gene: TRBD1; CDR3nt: TGTGCCAGCAGTTCTGTAACCGGGACAGGGATAAATGAGCAGTTCTTC; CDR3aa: CASSSVTGTGINEQFF
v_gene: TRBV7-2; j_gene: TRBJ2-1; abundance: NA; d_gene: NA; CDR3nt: TGTGCCAGCAGCTCCCGGCAGGGGGGAAACAATGAGCAGTTCTTC; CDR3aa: CASSSRQGGNNEQFF
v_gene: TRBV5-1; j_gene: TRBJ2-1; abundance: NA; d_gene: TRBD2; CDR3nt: TGCGCCAGCAGCGGGGGGACTAGCGTATCCGCCTACAATGAGCAGTTCTTC; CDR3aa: CASSGGTSVSAYNEQFF
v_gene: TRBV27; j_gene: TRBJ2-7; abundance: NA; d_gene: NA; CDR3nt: TGTGCCAGCAGTTTAGGCGGGACACTCTCCTACGAGCAGTACTTC; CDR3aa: CASSLGGTLSYEQYF
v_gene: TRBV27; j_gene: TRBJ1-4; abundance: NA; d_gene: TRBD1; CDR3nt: TGTGCCAGCAGCATCAGGGGGCGCGGTGAAAAACTGTTTTTT; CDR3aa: CASSIRGRGEKLFF
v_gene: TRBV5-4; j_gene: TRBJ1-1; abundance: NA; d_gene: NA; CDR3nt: TGTGCCAGCAGCTTGGAAACGGTGAACACTGAAGCTTTCTTT; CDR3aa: CASSLETVNTEAFF
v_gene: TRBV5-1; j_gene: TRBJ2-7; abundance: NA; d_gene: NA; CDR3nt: TGCGCCAGCAGCCTAGGGACCGGACTCCGTAAGCATTACGAGCAGTACTTC; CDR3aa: CASSLGTGLRKHYEQYF
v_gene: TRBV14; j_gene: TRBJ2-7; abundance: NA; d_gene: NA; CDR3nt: TGTGCCAGCAGCTACCGGGGGCTCTTGGACTACGAGCAGTACTTC; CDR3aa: CASSYRGLLDYEQYF
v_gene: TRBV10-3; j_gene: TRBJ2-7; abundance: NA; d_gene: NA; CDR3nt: TGTGCCATCAGTGTCCCAGGGGCAGAGGGCTACGAGCAGTACTTC; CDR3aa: CAISVPGAEGYEQYF